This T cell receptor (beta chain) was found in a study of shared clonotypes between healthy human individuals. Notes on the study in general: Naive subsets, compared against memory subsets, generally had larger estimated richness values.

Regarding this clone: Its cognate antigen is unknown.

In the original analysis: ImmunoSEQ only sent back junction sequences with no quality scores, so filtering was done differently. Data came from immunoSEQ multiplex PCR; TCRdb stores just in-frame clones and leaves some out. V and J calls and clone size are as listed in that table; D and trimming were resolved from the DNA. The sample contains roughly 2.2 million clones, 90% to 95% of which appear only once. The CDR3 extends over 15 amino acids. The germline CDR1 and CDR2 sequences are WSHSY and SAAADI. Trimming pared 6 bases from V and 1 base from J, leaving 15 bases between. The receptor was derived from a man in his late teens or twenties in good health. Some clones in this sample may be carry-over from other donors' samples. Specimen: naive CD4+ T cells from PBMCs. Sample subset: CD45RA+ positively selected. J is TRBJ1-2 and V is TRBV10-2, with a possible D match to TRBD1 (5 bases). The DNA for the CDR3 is TGCGCCAGCAGGGACACCTTAAGGATTAACTATGGCTACACCTTC. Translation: CASRDTLRINYGYTF.